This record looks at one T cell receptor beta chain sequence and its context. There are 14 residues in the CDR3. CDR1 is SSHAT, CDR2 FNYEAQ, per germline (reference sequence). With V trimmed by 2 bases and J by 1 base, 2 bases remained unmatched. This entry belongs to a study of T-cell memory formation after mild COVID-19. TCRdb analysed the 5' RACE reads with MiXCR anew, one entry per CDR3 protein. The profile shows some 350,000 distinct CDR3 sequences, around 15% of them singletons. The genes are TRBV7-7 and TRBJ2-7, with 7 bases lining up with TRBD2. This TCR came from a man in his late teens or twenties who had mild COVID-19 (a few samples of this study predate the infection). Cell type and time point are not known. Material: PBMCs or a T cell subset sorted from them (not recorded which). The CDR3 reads CASSLYGGSYEQYF. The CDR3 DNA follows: TGTGCCAGCAGCTTATACGGGGGGTCCTACGAGCAGTACTTC.